This T cell receptor (beta chain) was captured in a study of blood T cell repertoires in COVID-19 (dated by TCRdb to the early 2020s). Looking at the study overall: Collaborator samples came from the United States, Italy and Spain and covered acute and convalescent phases of COVID-19. The material from the prospective study consisted of cDNA or gDNA derived from T cells, B-cell-depleted T cells, or PBMCs. The dataset comprised deeply sampled blood TCRbeta repertoires from subjects exposed to, actively infected with, or recovered from COVID-19. The repertoires were made available in a free public database intended to serve as a resource for research on the immune response to SARS-CoV-2. The samples were drawn from the first 160 participants of the ongoing ImmuneRACE study and from over 950 subjects provided by 6 global collaborators. A de-identified subject ID, COVID-19 status, age in years and sex were almost always included in the sample metadata. Where available, HLA class I and class II types were obtained from metadata supplied by the sample provider rather than from assay-based typing. Study-wide conclusions, independent of this receptor: The quantity of clinical and demographic metadata differed by source and by participant and was supplied without curation.

Each collaborating institution followed its own protocols to collect whole blood in K2EDTA tubes. For TCRbeta analysis, collaborators shipped samples in one of three forms: frozen whole blood, isolated PBMCs, or DNA extracted from either of those sample types. Points on this clone: It lacks a known antigen. Per-nucleotide qualities are absent, and no much larger clonotype sits a single base away.

The immunoSEQ Assay, a bias-controlled multiplex PCR, was used to amplify TCRbeta CDR3 regions from genomic DNA. The authors' pipeline ran thus. Nucleated cell counts per sample were estimated from amplification of reference gene primers within the assay. To quantify the absolute abundance of each unique TCRbeta CDR3 rearrangement, sequence reads were collapsed and filtered. For each sample, productive Simpson clonality was calculated by taking the square root of Simpson's diversity index across productive rearrangements. TCRdb provides this immuneACCESS table in a form limited to in-frame rearrangements. Some clones are lacking; in checked studies, under half of them reflect an unresolved V gene, and why the rest are absent is not known. V and J calls and clone size come straight from that table; D and trimming were deduced from the DNA. In all, the sample holds approximately 44,000 clones, and about 85% of those were seen once. The ten top clones hold approximately 4.6% of the sample.

The receptor was derived from a man aged 55 to 70 with acute or convalescent COVID-19. The sequenced sample was peripheral blood.

The DNA sequence is TGTGCCAGTAGTAGAATAGCGGGGGGTTCCACAGATACGCAGTATTTT. It codes for CASSRIAGGSTDTQYF. The chain uses TRBV19 and TRBJ2-3; a stretch of 10 junction bases matches TRBD2. From its cysteine to its phenylalanine, the CDR3 spans 16 amino acids. Solely the CDR3 DNA is kept, with 48 bases framed from the first base. The CDR1 and CDR2 encoded by the germline V gene (reference sequence) are LNHDA and SQIVND. The germline V and J ends show losses of 4 bases and 2 bases respectively, and no gene match explains 6 bases of the junction.